The 27 T cell receptor beta chains listed next were all sequenced from one sample in a study of blood T cell repertoires in COVID-19. Profiled with immunoSEQ multiplex PCR; TCRdb holds only in-frame clones, not every one. There are approximately 28,000 clones in the sample; roughly 90% occur only once, and more than 1.5% lies in the top ten. The specimen sequenced was peripheral blood. These receptors originate from a woman aged 60 to 75 with active COVID-19.

This chain uses TRBV29-1 with TRBJ2-7; D is possibly TRBD2 (6 bases). Germline V lookup: CDR1 SQVTM, CDR2 ANQGSEA. V lost 7 bases, J lost 0 bases, and 16 bases lay in between. CDR3 length: 14 amino acids. The CDR3 here is CSAGGGADSYEQYF. The CDR3 bases are TGCAGCGCAGGAGGCGGGGCAGACTCCTACGAGCAGTACTTC.

This rearrangement joins TRBV7-2 to TRBJ2-5; 7 bases line up with TRBD1. V shed 3 bases, J shed 3 bases, and the junction held 7 bases outside the gene matches. This CDR3 has 15 amino acids. CDR1 SGHTA and CDR2 FQGNSA come from the germline V gene. The DNA of the CDR3 is TGTGCCAGCAGCTTTCAGTCAGGGGGAGAAGAGACCCAGTACTTC. Protein sequence: CASSFQSGGEETQYF.

The chain uses TRBV5-1 and TRBJ2-2, with 12 positions matching TRBD1. The CDR3 has 16 residues. J lost 7 bases, V lost 4 bases, and 8 bases had no gene match. CDR1 SGHRS and CDR2 YFSETQ come from the germline V gene. DNA for the CDR3: TGCGCCAGCAGCCAGGGACAGGGGGCGCGGAACGGGGAGCTGTTTTTT. It is translated as CASSQGQGARNGELFF. Drawing the rest from reference TRBV5-1 and TRBJ2-2, the complete variable domain is KAGVTQTPRYLIKTRGQQVTLSCSPISGHRSVSWYQQTPGQGLQFLFEYFSETQRNKGNFPGRFSGRQFSNSRSEMNVSTLELGDSALYLCASSQGQGARNGELFFGEGSRLTVL.

The chain recombines TRBV5-4 with TRBJ2-2; 8 positions agree with TRBD1. Germline loops: CDR1 SGHNT, CDR2 YYREEE (reference sequence). J lost 0 bases, V lost 4 bases, and 8 bases had no gene match. This CDR3 has 17 residues. CDR3: CASSKNRGSTNTGELFF. CDR3 nucleotide sequence: TGTGCCAGCAGCAAAAACAGGGGGAGTACGAACACCGGGGAGCTGTTTTTT. Drawing the rest from reference TRBV5-4 and TRBJ2-2, the complete variable domain is ETGVTQSPTHLIKTRGQQVTLRCSSQSGHNTVSWYQQALGQGPQFIFQYYREEENGRGNFPPRFSGLQFPNYSSELNVNALELDDSALYLCASSKNRGSTNTGELFFGEGSRLTVL.

In the case of this clone: One end of the junction is discordant with germline, which a read error may explain. The chain joins TRBV7-9 to TRBJ1-2, with unresolved D. CDR3 length equals 13 residues. Germline CDR1 SEHNR, CDR2 FQNEAQ (reference sequence). This CDR3 reads CASSLALGTYDAF. The DNA for the CDR3 is TGTGCCAGCAGCTTAGCGCTAGGCACTTATGACGCCTTC.

The chain uses TRBV7-6 and TRBJ1-3; 7 nucleotides match TRBD1. CDR1 is SGHVS, CDR2 FNYEAQ, per germline. J lost 4 bases, V lost 0 bases, and 12 bases had no gene match. This CDR3 is built from 18 residues. CDR3 region: CASSLAVLGQRTGNTIYF. The CDR3, as DNA: TGTGCCAGCAGCTTAGCGGTCCTGGGACAGAGGACGGGAAACACCATATATTTT.

The rearrangement uses TRBV28 and TRBJ2-7; possible D gene TRBD2, 5 bases. V was shortened by 4 bases and J by 3 bases, with 13 bases between the two germline ends. The CDR3 totals 14 residues. Germline-derived CDR1 and CDR2 are MDHEN and SYDVKM. CDR3 sequence (DNA): TGTGCCAGCAGTTCCCCCGGGATTAACTACGAGCAGTACTTC. Translating gives CASSSPGINYEQYF.

The gene calls are TRBV1 and TRBJ2-4; the DNA was not compared with TRBD2, the D call given in the table. TRBV1 is annotated as a pseudogene. The CDR3 is 24 residues long. The CDR3 is CTSSQEMGGLAGGNAGGAKNIQYF. The DNA of the CDR3 is TGCACCAGCAGCCAAGAAATGGGGGGACTAGCGGGAGGAAACGCGGGCGGAGCCAAAAACATTCAGTACTTC.

V is TRBV3-1 (or the pseudogene TRBV3-2) and J is TRBJ1-1; D may be TRBD1 (6 bases). Trimming cost V 1 base and J 0 bases, with 9 bases left between them. CDR1 and CDR2 from the germline V gene are LGHDT and YNNKEL (reference sequence). The CDR3 is 15 amino acids. CDR3 nucleotide sequence: TGTGCCAGCAGCCAAGGGACAGCTATGAACACTGAAGCTTTCTTT. Translated, it gives CASSQGTAMNTEAFF.

V gene TRBV2 combines with J gene TRBJ1-3, with 7 bases lining up with TRBD1. The CDR3 is 14 amino acids. Germline V gene lookup returns CDR1 SNHLY and CDR2 FYNNEI. V lost 6 bases to trimming and J lost 4 bases; unmatched junction nucleotides: 6. The CDR3 region is CASRTGTAGNTIYF. The CDR3 region has the DNA TGTGCCAGCAGGACAGGGACAGCGGGAAACACCATATATTTT.

The CDR3 loop is CASSLLSDYTEAFF. As DNA, the CDR3 is TGTGCCAGCAGTTTACTATCGGACTACACTGAAGCTTTCTTT. This rearrangement joins TRBV27 to TRBJ1-1; D is ambiguous. The germline gives CDR1 MNHEY, CDR2 SMNVEV (reference sequence). This CDR3 region has 14 residues. Trimming pared 2 bases from V and 3 bases from J, leaving 10 bases between.

The genes are TRBV5-6 and TRBJ2-7; TRBD2 matches at 12 bases. This CDR3 contains 16 residues. The J segment lost 3 bases and the V segment lost 1 base, leaving 5 bases of the junction unmatched. The germline gives CDR1 SGHDT, CDR2 YYEEEE. For the CDR3, the DNA is TGTGCCAGCAGCTTGAGACTAGCGGGAGCGCTCTACGAGCAGTACTTC. It encodes CASSLRLAGALYEQYF.

The CDR3 nucleotides are TGTGCCAGCAGTCCCGGGGCTTGGGGGACTGGGACAGATACGCAGTATTTT. Its translation is CASSPGAWGTGTDTQYF. The chain uses TRBV28 and TRBJ2-3; maybe TRBD2 (6 bases). V was clipped by 5 bases and J by 3 bases, with 21 bases between them. Per germline, CDR1 MDHEN and CDR2 SYDVKM. The CDR3 spans 17 residues.

This clone appeared once. The V and J genes are TRBV2 and TRBJ2-6; 9 bases map to TRBD2. V gave up 8 bases and J gave up 2 bases; unmatched junction bases: 13. The CDR3 is 18 residues long. Per germline, CDR1 SNHLY and CDR2 FYNNEI. CDR3 nucleotide sequence: TGTGCCAGCCGAGCCGCTAGCGGGATCCTCCCTGGGGCCAACGTCCTGACTTTC. Translated: CASRAASGILPGANVLTF.

The rearrangement uses TRBV5-4 and TRBJ1-2, with TRBD1 matching 8 bases. CDR3 length equals 13 residues. The junction had 9 bases not matched to a gene; V was cut back by 4 bases and J by 10 bases. Germline V gives CDR1 SGHNT, CDR2 YYREEE (reference sequence). This CDR3 is CASSPGTGLIYTF. DNA for the CDR3: TGTGCCAGCAGCCCAGGGACAGGCTTAATCTACACCTTC.

This clone was detected a few times. The CDR3 DNA reads as TGTGCCAGCAGCGAACTAGCGGGACTGAAAGAGCAGTTCTTC. Translation: CASSELAGLKEQFF. V gene TRBV7-9 combines with J gene TRBJ2-1; TRBD2 matches at 10 bases. This CDR3 is 14 amino acids long. With 5 bases clipped from V and 10 bases from J, the junction kept 8 bases outside the gene matches. Looked up from germline, CDR1 is SEHNR and CDR2 is FQNEAQ (reference sequence). The entire variable domain, with the rest obtained from reference TRBV7-9 and TRBJ2-1, is as follows: DTGVSQNPRHKITKRGQNVTFRCDPISEHNRLYWYRQTLGQGPEFLTYFQNEAQLEKSRLLSDRFSAERPKGSFSTLEIQRTEQGDSAMYLCASSELAGLKEQFFGPGTRLTVL.

This chain links TRBV9 with TRBJ2-7; D gene unclear. Germline values: CDR1 SGDLS, CDR2 YYNGEE. The ends were cut back, 4 bases at V and 0 bases at J, with 14 bases in the middle. CDR3 length: 15 residues. CDR3 loop: CASSIGDSSSYEQYF. CDR3 bases: TGTGCCAGCAGCATCGGCGACTCTAGCTCCTACGAGCAGTACTTC. The full variable domain, with the rest looked up from reference TRBV9 and TRBJ2-7, is DSGVTQTPKHLITATGQRVTLRCSPRSGDLSVYWYQQSLDQGLQFLIQYYNGEERAKGNILERFSAQQFPDLHSELNLSSLELGDSALYFCASSIGDSSSYEQYFGPGTRLTVT.

This chain joins TRBV7-6 and TRBJ1-6; maybe TRBD1 (5 bases). The germline gives CDR1 SGHVS, CDR2 FNYEAQ. Trimming stripped 0 bases from V and 9 bases from J, with 12 bases between. The CDR3 spans 15 residues. CDR3 protein: CASSLAVGPSSPLHF. In DNA, the CDR3 is TGTGCCAGCAGCTTAGCGGTGGGGCCGAGTTCACCCCTCCACTTT.

The J gene is TRBJ1-2, the V gene TRBV27; D perhaps matches TRBD1 (6 bases). Germline V gene lookup returns CDR1 MNHEY and CDR2 SMNVEV (reference sequence). The CDR3 spans 14 residues. V shed 6 bases and J shed 4 bases, with 15 bases lying between them. CDR3 DNA sequence: TGTGCCAGCAGCTCCGTGGGGGCCCCCTATGGCTACACCTTC. It codes for CASSSVGAPYGYTF.

The V and J genes are TRBV18 and TRBJ2-7; maybe TRBD1 (6 bases). Germline V CDR1 and CDR2: KGHSH, LQKENI. Trimming took 1 base from V and 1 from J, leaving 8 bases between them. The CDR3 has 14 amino acids. The CDR3 DNA follows: TGTGCCAGCTCACCACAGGGGGTATCCTACGAGCAGTACTTC. It translates to CASSPQGVSYEQYF.

This clone has more than one count but fewer than ten. This chain joins TRBV10-3 and TRBJ2-1, with a tentative D call TRBD1 (5 bases). The V and J ends lost 7 bases and 6 bases respectively, with 16 bases between them. This CDR3 is 14 amino acids long. The germline gives CDR1 ENHRY, CDR2 SYGVKD. DNA for the CDR3: TGTGCCATCAATCTCCAGGGCCTTGGCAATGAGCAGTTCTTC. Translating gives CAINLQGLGNEQFF.

V gene TRBV7-2 combines with J gene TRBJ2-1; TRBD1 matches 10 bases. V lost 5 bases to trimming and J lost 4 bases; unmatched junction nucleotides: 5. The germline gives CDR1 SGHTA, CDR2 FQGNSA. This CDR3 spans 15 amino acids. The CDR3, as DNA: TGTGCCAGCAGCACCAGACAGGGGGCTTACAATGAGCAGTTCTTC. Translation gives CASSTRQGAYNEQFF.

V gene TRBV7-3 combines with J gene TRBJ2-2; 9 bases agree with TRBD1. The CDR3 extends over 17 amino acids. The junction had 13 bases not matched to a gene; V was cut back by 5 bases and J by 6 bases. Germline CDR1 SGHTA, CDR2 FQGTGA. The CDR3 bases are TGTGCCAGCAGCCCCCCCGGTAAACAGGGGGCGCCCGGGGAGCTGTTTTTT. Residues: CASSPPGKQGAPGELFF.

The chain is built from TRBV11-2 and TRBJ2-5, with TRBD2 identical over 7 bases. CDR3 size: 14 residues. The V gene's germline CDR1 is SGHAT and CDR2 FQNNGV. The V segment lost 5 bases and the J segment 4 bases; nucleotides outside the gene matches: 7. The CDR3 DNA is TGTGCCAGCAGCCCCCTGGGGGGGGGAGAGACCCAGTACTTC. The encoded protein is CASSPLGGGETQYF.

The V call is TRBV5-5, the J call TRBJ2-1, with D perhaps TRBD2 (5 bases). This CDR3 spans 15 amino acids. Trimming cost V 0 bases and J 3 bases, with 10 bases left between them. Germline V gives CDR1 SGHKS, CDR2 YYEKEE (reference sequence). The CDR3 here is CASSLGGVSYNEQFF. As DNA, the CDR3 is TGTGCCAGCAGCTTGGGGGGAGTAAGCTACAATGAGCAGTTCTTC.

This rearrangement joins TRBV5-1 to TRBJ2-1; TRBD2 might be the D (7 bases). The CDR3 length is 15 residues. V was clipped by 4 bases and J by 2 bases, with 13 bases between them. Germline values: CDR1 SGHRS, CDR2 YFSETQ. The CDR3 coding sequence is TGCGCCAGCAGCACTAGGGGGGGTACCTACAATGAGCAGTTCTTC. As protein: CASSTRGGTYNEQFF.

The chain uses TRBV18 and TRBJ2-1; D is unresolved. The CDR3 extends over 12 amino acids. With 3 bases removed from V and 10 bases from J, the gap between germline ends came to 10 bases. The V gene's germline CDR1 is KGHSH and CDR2 LQKENI. DNA for the CDR3: TGTGCCAGCTCACCCACGGGTCGGGAGCAGTTCTTC. This sequence encodes CASSPTGREQFF.